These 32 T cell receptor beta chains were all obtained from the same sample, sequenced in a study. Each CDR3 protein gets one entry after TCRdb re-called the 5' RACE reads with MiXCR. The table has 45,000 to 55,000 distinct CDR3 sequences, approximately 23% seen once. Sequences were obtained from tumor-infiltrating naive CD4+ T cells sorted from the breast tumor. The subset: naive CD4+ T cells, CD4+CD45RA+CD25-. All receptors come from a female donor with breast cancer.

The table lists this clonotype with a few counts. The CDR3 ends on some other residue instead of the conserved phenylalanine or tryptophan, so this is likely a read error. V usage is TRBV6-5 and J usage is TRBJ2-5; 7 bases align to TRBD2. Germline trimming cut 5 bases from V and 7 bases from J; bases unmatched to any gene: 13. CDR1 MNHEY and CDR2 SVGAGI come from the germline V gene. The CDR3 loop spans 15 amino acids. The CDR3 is CASSARLATEGTQYL. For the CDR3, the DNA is TGTGCCAGCAGTGCACGACTAGCAACAGAGGGGACCCAGTACCTC.

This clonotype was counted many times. The CDR3, as DNA: TGCAGTGCTAGGGCCCCTTCTCATCAGCCCCAGCATTTT. Translating gives CSARAPSHQPQHF. V gene TRBV20-1 combines with J gene TRBJ1-5; no definite D call. Germline assignment: CDR1 DFQATT and CDR2 SNEGSKA (reference sequence). V shed 3 bases and J shed 5 bases, with 11 bases lying between them. CDR3 length: 13 amino acids.

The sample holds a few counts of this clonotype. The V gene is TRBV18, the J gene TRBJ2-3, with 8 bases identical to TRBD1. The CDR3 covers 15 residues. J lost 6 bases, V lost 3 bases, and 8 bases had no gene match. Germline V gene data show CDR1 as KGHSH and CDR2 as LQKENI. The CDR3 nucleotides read TGTGCCAGCTCACCTGGGACAGGCGTATCCGATACGCAGTATTTT. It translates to CASSPGTGVSDTQYF.

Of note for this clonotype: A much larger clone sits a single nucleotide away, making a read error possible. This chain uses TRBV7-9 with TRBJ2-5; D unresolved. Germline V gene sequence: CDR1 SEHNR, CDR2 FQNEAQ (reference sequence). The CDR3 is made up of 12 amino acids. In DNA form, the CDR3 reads TGTGCCAGCAGCTTAGGTGTGGAGACCCAGCACTTC. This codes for CASSLGVETQHF. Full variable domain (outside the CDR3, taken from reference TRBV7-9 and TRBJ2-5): DTGVSQNPRHKITKRGQNVTFRCDPISEHNRLYWYRQTLGQGPEFLTYFQNEAQLEKSRLLSDRFSAERPKGSFSTLEIQRTEQGDSAMYLCASSLGVETQHFGPGTRLLVL.

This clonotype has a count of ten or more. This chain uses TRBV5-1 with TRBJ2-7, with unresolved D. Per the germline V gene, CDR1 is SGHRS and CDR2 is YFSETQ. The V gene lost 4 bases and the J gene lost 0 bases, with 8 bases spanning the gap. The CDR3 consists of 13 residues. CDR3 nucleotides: TGCGCCAGCAGCCGGACGGACTCCTACGAGCAGTACTTC. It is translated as CASSRTDSYEQYF.

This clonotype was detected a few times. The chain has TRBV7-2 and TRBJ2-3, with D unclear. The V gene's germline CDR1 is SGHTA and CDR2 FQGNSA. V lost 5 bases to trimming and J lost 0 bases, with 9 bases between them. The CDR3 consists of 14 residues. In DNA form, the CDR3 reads TGTGCCAGCAGCCGACCGAGTAGCACAGATACGCAGTATTTT. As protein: CASSRPSSTDTQYF.

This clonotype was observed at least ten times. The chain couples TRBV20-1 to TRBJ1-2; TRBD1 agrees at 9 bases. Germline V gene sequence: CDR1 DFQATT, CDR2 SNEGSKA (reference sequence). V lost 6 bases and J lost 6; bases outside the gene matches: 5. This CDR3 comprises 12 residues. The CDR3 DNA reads TGCAGTGCCACCCGACAGGGGGATGGCTACACCTTC. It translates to CSATRQGDGYTF.

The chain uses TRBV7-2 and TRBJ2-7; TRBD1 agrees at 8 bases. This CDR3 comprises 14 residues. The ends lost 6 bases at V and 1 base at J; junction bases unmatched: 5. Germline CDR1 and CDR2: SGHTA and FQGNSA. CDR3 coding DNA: TGTGCCAGCAGTTTCAGGGGGCAATCCTACGAGCAGTACTTC. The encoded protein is CASSFRGQSYEQYF.

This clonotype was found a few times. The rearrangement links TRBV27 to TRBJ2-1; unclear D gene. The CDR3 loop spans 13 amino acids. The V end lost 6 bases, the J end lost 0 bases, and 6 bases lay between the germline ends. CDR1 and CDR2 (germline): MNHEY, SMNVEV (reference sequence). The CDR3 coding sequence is TGTGCCAGCAGAACGCACTCCTACAATGAGCAGTTCTTC. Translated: CASRTHSYNEQFF.

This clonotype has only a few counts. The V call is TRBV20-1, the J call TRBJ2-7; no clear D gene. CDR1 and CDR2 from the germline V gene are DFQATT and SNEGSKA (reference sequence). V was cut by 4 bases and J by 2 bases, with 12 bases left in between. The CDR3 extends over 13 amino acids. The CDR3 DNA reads TGCAGTGCTACCCGGGCCGGAGCCTACGAGCAGTACTTC. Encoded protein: CSATRAGAYEQYF.

In nucleotides, the CDR3 is TGTGCCAGCAGCCCCACGGGACCCCCCACAGATACGCAGTATTTT. This gives the protein CASSPTGPPTDTQYF. The chain has TRBV11-2 and TRBJ2-3; D tentatively reads TRBD1 or TRBD2 (5 bases each). The CDR3 contains 15 residues. With 5 bases removed from V and 2 bases from J, the gap between germline ends came to 14 bases. Germline V gene lookup returns CDR1 SGHAT and CDR2 FQNNGV.

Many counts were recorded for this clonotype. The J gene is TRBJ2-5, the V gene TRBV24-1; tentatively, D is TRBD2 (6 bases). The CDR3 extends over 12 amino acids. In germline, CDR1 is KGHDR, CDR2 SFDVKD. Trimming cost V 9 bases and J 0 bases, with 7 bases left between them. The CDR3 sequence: CATGGDQETQYF. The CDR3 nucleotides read TGTGCCACCGGAGGGGACCAAGAGACCCAGTACTTC.

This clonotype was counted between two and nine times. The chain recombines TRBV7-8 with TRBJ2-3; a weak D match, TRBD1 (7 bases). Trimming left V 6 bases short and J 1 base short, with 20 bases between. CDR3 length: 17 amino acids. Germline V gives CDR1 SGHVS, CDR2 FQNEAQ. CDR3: CASSYRGGLYRTDTQYF. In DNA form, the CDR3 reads TGTGCCAGCAGTTACAGGGGAGGACTGTACCGCACAGATACGCAGTATTTT.

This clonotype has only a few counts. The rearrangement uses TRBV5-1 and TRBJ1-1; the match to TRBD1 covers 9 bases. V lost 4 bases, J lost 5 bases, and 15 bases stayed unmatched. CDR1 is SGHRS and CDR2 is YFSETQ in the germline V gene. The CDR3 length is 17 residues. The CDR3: CASSPIFKTDRGTEAFF. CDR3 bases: TGCGCCAGCAGCCCAATTTTCAAAACCGACAGGGGGACTGAAGCTTTCTTT.

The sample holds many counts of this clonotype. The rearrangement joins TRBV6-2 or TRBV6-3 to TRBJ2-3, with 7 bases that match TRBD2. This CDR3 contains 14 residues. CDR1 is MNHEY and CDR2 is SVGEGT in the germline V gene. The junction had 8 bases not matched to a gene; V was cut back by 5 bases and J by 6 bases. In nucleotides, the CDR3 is TGTGCCAGCAGTGTGCGGGTCGGGGGGGATACGCAGTATTTT. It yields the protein CASSVRVGGDTQYF.

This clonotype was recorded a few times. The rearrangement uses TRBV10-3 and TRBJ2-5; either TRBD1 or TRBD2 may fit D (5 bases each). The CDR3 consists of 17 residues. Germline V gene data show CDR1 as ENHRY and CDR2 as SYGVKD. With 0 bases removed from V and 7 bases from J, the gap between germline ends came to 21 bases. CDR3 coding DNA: TGTGCCATCAGTGAGTCGATTTCGAGGGGTCGGTCGGCGACCCAGTACTTC. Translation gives CAISESISRGRSATQYF.

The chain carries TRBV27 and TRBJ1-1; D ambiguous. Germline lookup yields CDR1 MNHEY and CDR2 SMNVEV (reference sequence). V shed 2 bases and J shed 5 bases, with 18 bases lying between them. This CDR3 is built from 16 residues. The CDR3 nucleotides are TGTGCCAGCAGTTTAAATGGACGGGCTACGCTGACTGAAGCTTTCTTT. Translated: CASSLNGRATLTEAFF.

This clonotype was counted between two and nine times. The CDR3 coding sequence is TGTGCCAGCAGCACTACAGGGGTAGGCGGGGAGCTGTTTTTT. Translation gives CASSTTGVGGELFF. V is TRBV12-3 or TRBV12-4 and J is TRBJ2-2, with 7 bases identical to TRBD1. The CDR3 totals 14 residues. Trimming took 6 bases from V and 7 from J; bases not matched to a gene: 8.

CDR3: CSARTSAEQFF. CDR3 bases: TGCAGTGCAAGAACTAGCGCCGAGCAGTTCTTC. The rearrangement joins TRBV20-1 to TRBJ2-1; 7 nucleotides match TRBD2. Germline V gene data show CDR1 as DFQATT and CDR2 as SNEGSKA (reference sequence). This CDR3 is 11 amino acids long. The V gene end was trimmed by 6 bases and the J gene end by 10 bases; junction bases not matched to a gene: 6.

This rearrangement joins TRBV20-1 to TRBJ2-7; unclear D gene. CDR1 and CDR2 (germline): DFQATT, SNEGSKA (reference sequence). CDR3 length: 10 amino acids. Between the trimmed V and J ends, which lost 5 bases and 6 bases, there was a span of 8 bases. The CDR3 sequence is CSALHREQYF. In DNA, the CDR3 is TGCAGTGCTTTACATCGCGAGCAGTACTTC.

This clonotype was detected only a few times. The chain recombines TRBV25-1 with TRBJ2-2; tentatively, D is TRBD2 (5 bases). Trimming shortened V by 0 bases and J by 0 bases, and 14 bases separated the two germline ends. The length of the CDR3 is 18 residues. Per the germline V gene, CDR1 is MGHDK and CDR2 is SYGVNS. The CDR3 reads CASSEYGRRASNTGELFF. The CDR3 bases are TGTGCCAGCAGTGAATATGGCAGGCGGGCTTCGAACACCGGGGAGCTGTTTTTT.

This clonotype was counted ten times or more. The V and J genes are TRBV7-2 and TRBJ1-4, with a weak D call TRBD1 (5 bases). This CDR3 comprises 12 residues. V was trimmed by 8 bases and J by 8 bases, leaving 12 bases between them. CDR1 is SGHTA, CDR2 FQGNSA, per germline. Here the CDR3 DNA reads TGTGCCAGCCGGCGTGGGGGAGAAAAACTGTTTTTT. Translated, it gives CASRRGGEKLFF.

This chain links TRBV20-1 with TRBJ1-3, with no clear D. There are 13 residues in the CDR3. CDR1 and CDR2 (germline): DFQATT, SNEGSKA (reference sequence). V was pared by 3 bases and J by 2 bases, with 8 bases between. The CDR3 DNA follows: TGCAGTGCTAGTAAACTGGCTGGAAACACCATATATTTT. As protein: CSASKLAGNTIYF.

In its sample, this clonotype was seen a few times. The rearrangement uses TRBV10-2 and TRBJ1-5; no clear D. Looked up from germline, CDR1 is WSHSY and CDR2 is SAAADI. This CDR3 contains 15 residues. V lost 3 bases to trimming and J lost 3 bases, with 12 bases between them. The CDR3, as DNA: TGCGCCAGCAGTGACAGAAAACAGTACAATCAGCCCCAGCATTTT. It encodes CASSDRKQYNQPQHF.

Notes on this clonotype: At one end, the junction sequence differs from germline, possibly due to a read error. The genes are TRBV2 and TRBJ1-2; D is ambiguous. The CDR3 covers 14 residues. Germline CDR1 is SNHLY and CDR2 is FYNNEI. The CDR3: CANSETRTNYGYTF. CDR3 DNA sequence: TGTGCCAACAGTGAGACGCGGACCAACTATGGCTACACCTTC.

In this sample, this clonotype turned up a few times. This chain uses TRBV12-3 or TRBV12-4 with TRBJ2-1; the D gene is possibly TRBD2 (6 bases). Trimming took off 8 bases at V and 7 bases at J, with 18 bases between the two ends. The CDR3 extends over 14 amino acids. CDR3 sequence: CASSRSGGVNEQFF. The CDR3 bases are TGTGCCAGCTCTCGGTCCGGCGGGGTTAATGAGCAGTTCTTC.

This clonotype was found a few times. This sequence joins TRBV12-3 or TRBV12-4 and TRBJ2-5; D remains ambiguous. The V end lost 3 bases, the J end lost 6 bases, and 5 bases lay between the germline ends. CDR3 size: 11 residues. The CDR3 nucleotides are TGTGCCAGCAGTTTGGCGAAGACCCAGTACTTC. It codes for CASSLAKTQYF.

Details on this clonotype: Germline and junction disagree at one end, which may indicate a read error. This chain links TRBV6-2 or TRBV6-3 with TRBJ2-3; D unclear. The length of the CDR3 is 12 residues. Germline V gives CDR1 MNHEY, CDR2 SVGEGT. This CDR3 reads CASSYSLNTRYF. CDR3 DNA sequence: TGTGCCAGCAGTTACTCGTTAAATACGCGGTATTTT.

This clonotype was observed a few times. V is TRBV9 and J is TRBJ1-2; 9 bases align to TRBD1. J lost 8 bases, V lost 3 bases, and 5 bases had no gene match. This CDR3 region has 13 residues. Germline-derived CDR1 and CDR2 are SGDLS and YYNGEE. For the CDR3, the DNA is TGTGCCAGCAGCGCCGATACAGGGGGCGGCTACACCTTC. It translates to CASSADTGGGYTF.

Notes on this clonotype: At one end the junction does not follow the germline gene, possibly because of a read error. CDR3 DNA: TGTGCCAGCAGTACGCGGGGGAGGGGAAGCAATCAGCCCCCGCATTTT. Its protein product is CASSTRGRGSNQPPHF. V usage is TRBV12-3 or TRBV12-4 and J usage is TRBJ1-5; possible D gene TRBD1, 5 bases. The CDR3 runs to 16 residues.

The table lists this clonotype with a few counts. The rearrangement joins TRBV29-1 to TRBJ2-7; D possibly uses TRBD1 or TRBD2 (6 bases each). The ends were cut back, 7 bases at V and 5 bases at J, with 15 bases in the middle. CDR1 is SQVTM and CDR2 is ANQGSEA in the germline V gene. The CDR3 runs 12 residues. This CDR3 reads CSGGGGLDEQYF. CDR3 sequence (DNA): TGCAGCGGGGGTGGGGGGCTCGACGAGCAGTACTTC.

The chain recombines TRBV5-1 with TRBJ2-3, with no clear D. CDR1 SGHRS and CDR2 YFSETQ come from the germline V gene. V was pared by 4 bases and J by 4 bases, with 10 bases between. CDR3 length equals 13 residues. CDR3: CASSLYAPDTQYF. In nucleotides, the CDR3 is TGCGCCAGCAGCCTATACGCTCCAGATACGCAGTATTTT.